Here is one TCR beta chain with its context. Its antigen is not identified. The data are from a study of identical twins. Study results and caveats: High-abundance cord blood beta clonotypes had fewer insertions; memory repertoires showed none.

Template switching introduced a universal primer site, and the cDNA bore unique molecular identifiers. TCRdb analysed the 5' RACE reads with MiXCR anew, one entry per CDR3 protein. This table has a few hundred thousand distinct CDR3 sequences, 9.5% to 10% appearing once. Trimming stripped 3 bases from V and 0 bases from J, with 5 bases between. Germline CDR1 and CDR2: LNHDA and SQIVND (reference sequence). The CDR3 spans 13 residues. This sample also appeared in a second study, on yellow fever vaccine responses in identical twins.

This sequence joins TRBV19 and TRBJ1-2, with D hard to call. The receptor comes from a woman between 18 and 29 years old in good health. Sequencing input: PBMCs. The CDR3 sequence: CASSIGSNYGYTF. The CDR3 region has the DNA TGTGCCAGTAGTATCGGGTCTAACTATGGCTACACCTTC. Together with reference TRBV19 and TRBJ1-2, the CDR3 gives the full variable domain: DGGITQSPKYLFRKEGQNVTLSCEQNLNHDAMYWYRQDPGQGLRLIYYSQIVNDFQKGDIAEGYSVSREKKESFPLTVTSAQKNPTAFYLCASSIGSNYGYTFGSGTRLTVV.